What follows describes a single TCR beta chain. These data come from a study of blood T cell repertoires in COVID-19. Looking at the study overall: Samples taken during acute and convalescent COVID-19 were collected in the United States, Italy and Spain. PBMCs, B-cell-depleted T cells, or T cells provided the cDNA or gDNA that made up the material.

Germline CDR1 MNHNY, CDR2 SVGAGI (reference sequence). V was shortened by 2 bases and J by 2 bases, with 12 bases between the two germline ends. The CDR3 contains 15 residues. In the original workflow: From reference gene primer amplification, estimates of nucleated cell counts were derived. This table comes from immunoSEQ multiplex PCR, and its TCRdb copy is limited to in-frame clones, with some not included. That table gives V, J and clone size, and the DNA gave D and trimming. Among about 140,000 clones listed, about 83% were seen once. The sample was peripheral blood. The sequence was collected from a woman between 50 and 59 years old with active or convalescent COVID-19. V is TRBV6-6 and J is TRBJ1-1, with D perhaps TRBD1 (5 bases). The CDR3 nucleotides are TGTGCCAGCAGTTACGGGGGGACGGGTAACACTGAAGCTTTCTTT. Its translation is CASSYGGTGNTEAFF.